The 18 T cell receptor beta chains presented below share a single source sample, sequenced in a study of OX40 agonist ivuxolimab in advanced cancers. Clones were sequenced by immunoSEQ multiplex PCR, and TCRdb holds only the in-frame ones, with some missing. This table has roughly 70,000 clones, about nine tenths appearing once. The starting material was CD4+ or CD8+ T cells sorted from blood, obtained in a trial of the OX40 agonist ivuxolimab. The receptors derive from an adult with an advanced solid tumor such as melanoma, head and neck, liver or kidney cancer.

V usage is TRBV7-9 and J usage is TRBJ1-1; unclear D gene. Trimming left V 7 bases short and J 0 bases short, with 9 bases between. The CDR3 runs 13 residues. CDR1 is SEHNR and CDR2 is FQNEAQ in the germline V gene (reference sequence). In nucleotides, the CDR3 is TGTGCCAGCACCCGTCAGGTGAACACTGAAGCTTTCTTT. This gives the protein CASTRQVNTEAFF. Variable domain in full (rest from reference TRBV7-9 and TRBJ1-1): DTGVSQNPRHKITKRGQNVTFRCDPISEHNRLYWYRQTLGQGPEFLTYFQNEAQLEKSRLLSDRFSAERPKGSFSTLEIQRTEQGDSAMYLCASTRQVNTEAFFGQGTRLTVV.

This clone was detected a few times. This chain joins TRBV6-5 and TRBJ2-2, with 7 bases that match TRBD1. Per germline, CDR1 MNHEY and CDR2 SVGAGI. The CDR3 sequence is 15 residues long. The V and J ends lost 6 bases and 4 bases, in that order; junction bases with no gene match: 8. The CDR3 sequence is CASSRQGLSTGELFF. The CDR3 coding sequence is TGTGCCAGCAGCCGACAGGGATTGTCCACCGGGGAGCTGTTTTTT.

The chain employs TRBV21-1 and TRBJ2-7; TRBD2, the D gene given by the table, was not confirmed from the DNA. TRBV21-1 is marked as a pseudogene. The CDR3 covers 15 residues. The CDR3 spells CASSKCGGSSYEQYF. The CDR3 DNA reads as TGTGCCAGCAGCAAATGTGGGGGGAGCTCCTACGAGCAGTACTTC.

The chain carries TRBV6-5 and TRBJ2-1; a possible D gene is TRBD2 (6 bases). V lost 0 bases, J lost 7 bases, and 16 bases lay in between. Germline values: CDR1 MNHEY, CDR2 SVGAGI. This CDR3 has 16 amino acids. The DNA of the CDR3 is TGTGCCAGCAGTTACTCCCAGGCCAGGGCGGGGAATGAGCAGTTCTTC. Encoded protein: CASSYSQARAGNEQFF.

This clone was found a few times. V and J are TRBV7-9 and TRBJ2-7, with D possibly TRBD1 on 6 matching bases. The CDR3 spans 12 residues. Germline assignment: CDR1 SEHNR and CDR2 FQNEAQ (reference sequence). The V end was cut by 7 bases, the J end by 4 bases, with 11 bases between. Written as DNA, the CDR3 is TGTGCCAGCACTCGACAGGAGTACGAGCAGTACTTC. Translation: CASTRQEYEQYF.

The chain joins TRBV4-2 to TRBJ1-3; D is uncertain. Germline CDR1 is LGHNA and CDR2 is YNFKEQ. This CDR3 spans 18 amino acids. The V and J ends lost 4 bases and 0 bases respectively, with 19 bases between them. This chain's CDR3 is CASSPSGNRADSGNTIYF. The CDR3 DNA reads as TGTGCCAGCAGCCCCTCCGGAAACCGGGCAGACTCTGGAAACACCATATATTTT.

The CDR3 loop is CASSYSREGTQYF. The CDR3 DNA reads as TGTGCCAGCAGTTACTCGCGGGAAGGGACCCAGTACTTC. The chain uses TRBV6-5 and TRBJ2-5; TRBD2 might be the D (6 bases). CDR3 length: 13 amino acids. Looked up from germline, CDR1 is MNHEY and CDR2 is SVGAGI. Trimming took off 0 bases at V and 7 bases at J, with 9 bases between the two ends.

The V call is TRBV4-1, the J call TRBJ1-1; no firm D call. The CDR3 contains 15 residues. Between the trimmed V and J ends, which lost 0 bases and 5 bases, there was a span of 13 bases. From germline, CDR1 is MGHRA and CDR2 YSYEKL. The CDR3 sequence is CASSQETAAVTEAFF. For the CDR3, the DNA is TGCGCCAGCAGCCAAGAAACGGCAGCGGTAACTGAAGCTTTCTTT.

CDR3 in DNA: TGCGCCAGCAGCGGTCGTTCCCGGAGCACCGGGGAGCTGTTTTTT. Translated, it gives CASSGRSRSTGELFF. This chain links TRBV10-1 with TRBJ2-2; D remains unclear. Germline loops: CDR1 WNHNN, CDR2 SYGVQD (reference sequence). Trimming removed 6 bases at V and 4 bases at J, with 15 bases between. The CDR3 loop spans 15 amino acids.

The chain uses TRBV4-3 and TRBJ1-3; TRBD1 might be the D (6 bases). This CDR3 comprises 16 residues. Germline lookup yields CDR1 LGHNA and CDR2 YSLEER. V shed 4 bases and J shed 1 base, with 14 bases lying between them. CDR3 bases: TGCGCCAGCAGCCTGGGAGGGGGAAATTCTGGAAACACCATATATTTT. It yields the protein CASSLGGGNSGNTIYF.

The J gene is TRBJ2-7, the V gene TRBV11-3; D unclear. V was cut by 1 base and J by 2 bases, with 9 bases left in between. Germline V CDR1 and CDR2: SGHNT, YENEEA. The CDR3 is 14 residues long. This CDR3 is CASSLGHGTYEQYF. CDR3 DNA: TGTGCCAGCAGCTTAGGTCACGGTACCTACGAGCAGTACTTC. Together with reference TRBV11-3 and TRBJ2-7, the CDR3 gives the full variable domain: EAGVVQSPRYKIIEKKQPVAFWCNPISGHNTLYWYLQNLGQGPELLIRYENEEAVDDSQLPKDRFSAERLKGVDSTLKIQPAELGDSAVYLCASSLGHGTYEQYFGPGTRLTVT.

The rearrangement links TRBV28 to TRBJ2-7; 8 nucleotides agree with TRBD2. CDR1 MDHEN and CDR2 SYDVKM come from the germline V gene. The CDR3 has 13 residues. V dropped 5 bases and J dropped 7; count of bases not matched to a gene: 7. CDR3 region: CASSAGGGQEQYF. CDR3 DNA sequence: TGTGCCAGCAGTGCCGGCGGGGGGCAGGAGCAGTACTTC.

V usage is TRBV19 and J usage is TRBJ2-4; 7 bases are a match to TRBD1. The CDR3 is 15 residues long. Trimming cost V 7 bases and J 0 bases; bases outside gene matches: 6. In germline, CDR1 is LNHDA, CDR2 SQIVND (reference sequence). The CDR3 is CASNWDSEAKNIQYF. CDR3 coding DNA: TGTGCCAGTAATTGGGACAGTGAAGCCAAAAACATTCAGTACTTC.

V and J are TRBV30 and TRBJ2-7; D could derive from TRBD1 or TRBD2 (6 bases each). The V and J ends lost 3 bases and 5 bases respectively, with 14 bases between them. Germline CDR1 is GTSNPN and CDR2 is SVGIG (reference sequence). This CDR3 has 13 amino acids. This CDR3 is CAWRGGQGNEQYF. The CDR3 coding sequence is TGTGCCTGGAGGGGGGGCCAGGGGAACGAGCAGTACTTC.

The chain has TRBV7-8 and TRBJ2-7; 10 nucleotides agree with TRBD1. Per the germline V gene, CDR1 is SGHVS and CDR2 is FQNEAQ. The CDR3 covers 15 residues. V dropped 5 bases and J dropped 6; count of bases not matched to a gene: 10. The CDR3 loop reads CASSTPGTGVREQYF. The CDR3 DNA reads TGTGCCAGCAGCACACCCGGGACAGGGGTGCGCGAGCAGTACTTC. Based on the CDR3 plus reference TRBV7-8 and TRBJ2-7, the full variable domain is GAGVSQSPRYKVAKRGQDVALRCDPISGHVSLFWYQQALGQGPEFLTYFQNEAQLDKSGLPSDRFFAERPEGSVSTLKIQRTQQEDSAVYLCASSTPGTGVREQYFGPGTRLTVT.

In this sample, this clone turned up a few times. The CDR3 nucleotides read TGCAGCGTTGAGACGATAGGGGGCACTGAAGCTTTCTTT. This encodes CSVETIGGTEAFF. The chain uses TRBV29-1 and TRBJ1-1; D possibly corresponds to TRBD1 (6 bases). Looked up from germline, CDR1 is SQVTM and CDR2 is ANQGSEA. The germline V and J ends were trimmed by 3 bases and 4 bases, with 12 bases remaining between them. The CDR3 has 13 residues.

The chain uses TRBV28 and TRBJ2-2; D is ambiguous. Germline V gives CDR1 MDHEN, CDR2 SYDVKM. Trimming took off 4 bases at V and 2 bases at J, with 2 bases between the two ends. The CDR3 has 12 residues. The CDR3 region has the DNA TGTGCCAGCAGTTCTAACACCGGGGAGCTGTTTTTT. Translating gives CASSSNTGELFF. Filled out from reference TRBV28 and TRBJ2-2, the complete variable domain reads DVKVTQSSRYLVKRTGEKVFLECVQDMDHENMFWYRQDPGLGLRLIYFSYDVKMKEKGDIPEGYSVSREKKERFSLILESASTNQTSMYLCASSSNTGELFFGEGSRLTVL.

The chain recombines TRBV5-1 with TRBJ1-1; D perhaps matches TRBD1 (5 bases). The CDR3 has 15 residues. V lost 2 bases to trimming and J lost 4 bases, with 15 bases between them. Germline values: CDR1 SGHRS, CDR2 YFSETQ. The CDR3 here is CASSFTGSGATEAFF. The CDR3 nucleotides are TGCGCCAGCAGCTTTACAGGCTCCGGGGCCACTGAAGCTTTCTTT.